The 27 T cell receptor beta chains below all came from one sample that was sequenced in a study of monozygotic twins with cystic fibrosis. Clones were read by immunoSEQ multiplex PCR, and TCRdb kept only the in-frame ones, dropping some. The sample contains about 36,000 clones, about nine tenths of which appear only once. The sample taken for sequencing was blood. These TCRs come from a boy between 2 and 10 years old with cystic fibrosis.

V and J are TRBV6-5 and TRBJ1-1, with a weak D call TRBD1 (5 bases). The CDR3 is made up of 15 amino acids. V lost 2 bases to trimming and J lost 3 bases, with 13 bases between them. Germline assignment: CDR1 MNHEY and CDR2 SVGAGI. CDR3 region: CASSYSGTSYTEAFF. For the CDR3, the DNA is TGTGCCAGCAGTTACAGCGGGACCTCCTACACTGAAGCTTTCTTT.

The gene calls are TRBV5-6 and TRBJ1-2; 7 bases are shared with TRBD1. CDR1 and CDR2 (germline): SGHDT, YYEEEE. Unmatched junction bases numbered 8, after V lost 5 bases and J lost 4 bases. There are 14 residues in the CDR3. The CDR3 bases are TGTGCCAGCAGGGCGGACAGGTCCCTCTATGGCTACACCTTC. It specifies CASRADRSLYGYTF.

This chain connects TRBV2 to TRBJ2-1; 8 nucleotides line up with TRBD1. This CDR3 is built from 17 residues. V shed 4 bases, J shed 0 bases, and the junction held 8 bases outside the gene matches. Germline V lookup: CDR1 SNHLY, CDR2 FYNNEI. CDR3 bases: TGTGCCAGCAGTGGGGATGGACAGGGCCTCTCCTACAATGAGCAGTTCTTC. Its protein is CASSGDGQGLSYNEQFF.

V usage is TRBV29-1 and J usage is TRBJ2-2, with D perhaps TRBD1 or TRBD2 (5 bases each). Trimming shortened V by 4 bases and J by 0 bases, and 15 bases separated the two germline ends. CDR3 length equals 16 residues. CDR1 and CDR2 from the germline V gene are SQVTM and ANQGSEA. CDR3 protein: CSVASGAFANTGELFF. The CDR3 bases are TGCAGCGTTGCATCCGGGGCCTTCGCGAACACCGGGGAGCTGTTTTTT.

The chain links TRBV5-6 to TRBJ1-1, with D possibly TRBD1 on 5 matching bases. CDR1 and CDR2 from the germline V gene are SGHDT and YYEEEE. The CDR3 is made up of 14 amino acids. V lost 4 bases to trimming and J lost 6 bases, with 16 bases between them. The DNA for the CDR3 is TGTGCCAGCAGCAATCTCAGGCTGGGGCCTGAAGCTTTCTTT. Translation: CASSNLRLGPEAFF.

CDR3 in DNA: TGTGCCAGTAGTATAGGGTTTTCTGAAGCTTTCTTT. Protein sequence: CASSIGFSEAFF. V gene TRBV19 combines with J gene TRBJ1-1; D is unclear. Germline V gives CDR1 LNHDA, CDR2 SQIVND (reference sequence). V was shortened by 1 base and J by 6 bases, with 6 bases between the two germline ends. This CDR3 is built from 12 residues.

The chain carries TRBV7-9 and TRBJ1-2; a weak D match, TRBD1 (6 bases). The V and J ends lost 1 base and 6 bases respectively, with 18 bases between them. CDR3 length equals 16 residues. CDR1 and CDR2 from the germline V gene are SEHNR and FQNEAQ (reference sequence). CDR3 sequence: CASSLDKGGTLNGYTF. The CDR3 region has the DNA TGTGCCAGCAGCTTAGATAAGGGGGGCACGTTAAATGGCTACACCTTC.

This clone has a single count. J is TRBJ1-1 and V is TRBV6-1; D gene uncertain. The V end lost 1 base, the J end lost 5 bases, and 11 bases lay between the germline ends. The CDR3 is 14 residues long. From germline, CDR1 is MNHNS and CDR2 SASEGT. The CDR3 bases are TGTGCCAGCAGTGAAGGGATACTGAGGACTGAAGCTTTCTTT. It yields the protein CASSEGILRTEAFF.

J is TRBJ1-3 and V is TRBV10-3; D unclear. CDR1 is ENHRY and CDR2 is SYGVKD in the germline V gene. This CDR3 is built from 18 residues. V gave up 5 bases and J gave up 2 bases, with 22 bases separating them. CDR3 in amino acids: CAISIPPRGKGAGNTIYF. The DNA of the CDR3 is TGTGCCATCAGTATACCCCCGAGAGGGAAAGGTGCTGGAAACACCATATATTTT.

This chain joins TRBV19 and TRBJ1-2; D possibly corresponds to TRBD1 (5 bases). The CDR3 covers 21 residues. Trimming took off 3 bases at V and 2 bases at J, with 31 bases between the two ends. CDR1 LNHDA and CDR2 SQIVND come from the germline V gene (reference sequence). Here the CDR3 reads CASSIVLSLAGRSAQNYGYTF. The CDR3 bases are TGTGCCAGTAGTATTGTTTTGTCGTTAGCAGGGCGATCGGCCCAAAACTATGGCTACACCTTC. Looking up the rest from reference TRBV19 and TRBJ1-2 gives the full variable domain: DGGITQSPKYLFRKEGQNVTLSCEQNLNHDAMYWYRQDPGQGLRLIYYSQIVNDFQKGDIAEGYSVSREKKESFPLTVTSAQKNPTAFYLCASSIVLSLAGRSAQNYGYTFGSGTRLTVV.

This rearrangement joins TRBV7-3 to TRBJ2-7, with 11 positions matching TRBD2. V was pared by 5 bases and J by 2 bases, with 5 bases of the junction left unmatched. This CDR3 spans 15 amino acids. The germline gives CDR1 SGHTA, CDR2 FQGTGA. The CDR3 DNA reads as TGTGCCAGCAGCCCCACTAGCGGGAGTACCTACGAGCAGTACTTC. It is translated as CASSPTSGSTYEQYF.

The chain is built from TRBV9 and TRBJ2-7; D gene uncertain. V lost 4 bases to trimming and J lost 1 base, with 9 bases between them. Germline-derived CDR1 and CDR2 are SGDLS and YYNGEE. This CDR3 has 13 residues. CDR3 sequence: CASSSDPSYEQYF. CDR3 nucleotides: TGTGCCAGCAGCTCCGACCCGTCCTACGAGCAGTACTTC. The full variable domain, with the rest looked up from reference TRBV9 and TRBJ2-7, is DSGVTQTPKHLITATGQRVTLRCSPRSGDLSVYWYQQSLDQGLQFLIQYYNGEERAKGNILERFSAQQFPDLHSELNLSSLELGDSALYFCASSSDPSYEQYFGPGTRLTVT.

V is TRBV6-4 and J is TRBJ1-2; no firm D call. Germline V gene lookup returns CDR1 MRHNA and CDR2 SNTAGT. The CDR3 loop spans 15 amino acids. V dropped 4 bases and J dropped 5 bases, with 17 bases sitting between them. The CDR3 coding sequence is TGTGCCAGCAGTGTCTCTATGGACGGCGGATATGGCTACACCTTC. It translates to CASSVSMDGGYGYTF.

The CDR3 DNA reads TGTGCCAGCAGCTTAGGGGGTGGCTCTCGGCCGACTAGCACCGGGGAGCTGTTTTTT. Its translation is CASSLGGGSRPTSTGELFF. V gene TRBV11-2 combines with J gene TRBJ2-2; D might be TRBD2 (6 bases). This CDR3 contains 19 residues. V shed 1 base and J shed 4 bases, with 22 bases lying between them. Germline V gene sequence: CDR1 SGHAT, CDR2 FQNNGV. The full variable domain, completed using reference TRBV11-2 and TRBJ2-2, is EAGVAQSPRYKIIEKRQSVAFWCNPISGHATLYWYQQILGQGPKLLIQFQNNGVVDDSQLPKDRFSAERLKGVDSTLKIQPAKLEDSAVYLCASSLGGGSRPTSTGELFFGEGSRLTVL.

The chain joins TRBV15 to TRBJ1-4; TRBD1 is a possible D gene (5 bases). The CDR3 loop spans 15 amino acids. The V gene's germline CDR1 is LNHNV and CDR2 YYDKDF (reference sequence). The V and J ends lost 3 bases and 8 bases respectively, with 16 bases between them. The CDR3 bases are TGTGCCACCAGCAGTGGCTGGCAGGGAAAGGAAAAACTGTTTTTT. Amino acids: CATSSGWQGKEKLFF.

The CDR3 sequence: CASSSGTGGQPQHF. The CDR3 coding sequence is TGTGCCAGCAGCTCTGGGACAGGGGGTCAGCCCCAGCATTTT. The chain employs TRBV13 and TRBJ1-5; 11 positions match TRBD1. Germline-derived CDR1 and CDR2 are PRHDT and FYEKMQ (reference sequence). The junction had 2 bases not matched to a gene; V was cut back by 4 bases and J by 6 bases. This CDR3 is 14 amino acids long.

This sequence joins TRBV6-6 and TRBJ1-5, with TRBD1 identical over 8 bases. J gave up 6 bases and V 8 bases, and 12 bases lay outside the gene matches. This CDR3 spans 15 amino acids. The germline V gene has CDR1 MNHNY and CDR2 SVGAGI (reference sequence). The CDR3: CASSKGQGGIQPQHF. CDR3 in DNA: TGTGCCAGCTCTAAAGGACAGGGTGGTATTCAGCCCCAGCATTTT.

The rearrangement joins TRBV6-5 to TRBJ1-1; no firm D call. Germline V gives CDR1 MNHEY, CDR2 SVGAGI. The CDR3 contains 14 residues. Between the trimmed V and J ends, which lost 6 bases and 4 bases, there was a span of 15 bases. CDR3 amino acids: CASSPLPSGTEAFF. In DNA, the CDR3 is TGTGCCAGCAGCCCTCTTCCATCCGGCACTGAAGCTTTCTTT.

V is TRBV29-1 and J is TRBJ2-1, with no clear D. Trimming removed 7 bases from V and 4 bases from J, with 20 bases in between. The CDR3 consists of 15 residues. Germline CDR1 SQVTM, CDR2 ANQGSEA. The CDR3 DNA is TGCAGCGCAACCAATCCTCCGGGCCCTTACAATGAGCAGTTCTTC. It encodes CSATNPPGPYNEQFF.

This chain links TRBV5-1 with TRBJ1-1, with D tentatively TRBD1 (6 bases). The germline V gene has CDR1 SGHRS and CDR2 YFSETQ. The CDR3 spans 14 residues. V lost 7 bases, J lost 2 bases, and 15 bases lay in between. This chain's CDR3 is CASANTGSNTEAFF. As DNA, the CDR3 is TGCGCCAGCGCAAACACAGGGTCAAACACTGAAGCTTTCTTT. Full variable domain (rest looked up from reference TRBV5-1 and TRBJ1-1): KAGVTQTPRYLIKTRGQQVTLSCSPISGHRSVSWYQQTPGQGLQFLFEYFSETQRNKGNFPGRFSGRQFSNSRSEMNVSTLELGDSALYLCASANTGSNTEAFFGQGTRLTVV.

The rearrangement links TRBV19 to TRBJ2-3; 9 bases are shared with TRBD2. Trimming took 5 bases from V and 0 from J; bases not matched to a gene: 6. This CDR3 is 16 amino acids long. The germline gives CDR1 LNHDA, CDR2 SQIVND (reference sequence). CDR3 amino acids: CASSLTAGGSTDTQYF. For the CDR3, the DNA is TGTGCCAGTAGTCTGACAGCGGGGGGAAGCACAGATACGCAGTATTTT.

The genes are TRBV7-6 and TRBJ1-2, with 8 positions matching TRBD1. Germline values: CDR1 SGHVS, CDR2 FNYEAQ. V shed 5 bases and J 3 bases; nucleotides not matched to a gene: 11. The CDR3 consists of 16 residues. The CDR3 region is CASSPGTGAADYGYTF. In DNA, the CDR3 is TGTGCCAGCAGCCCGGGGACAGGCGCCGCGGACTATGGCTACACCTTC.

This clone appeared a single time. V and J are TRBV27 and TRBJ1-2; the D gene is possibly TRBD1 (6 bases). The germline V gene encodes CDR1 MNHEY and CDR2 SMNVEV (reference sequence). V was clipped by 2 bases and J by 6 bases, with 19 bases between them. The CDR3 totals 16 residues. This chain's CDR3 is CASSLHHPTGYDGYTF. DNA for the CDR3: TGTGCCAGCAGTTTACACCACCCCACAGGGTACGATGGCTACACCTTC.

This chain joins TRBV6-1 and TRBJ2-7, with D tentatively TRBD1 or TRBD2 (7 bases each). Germline V CDR1 and CDR2: MNHNS, SASEGT. The CDR3 runs 15 residues. Trimming left V 3 bases short and J 0 bases short, with 12 bases between. DNA of the CDR3: TGTGCCAGCAGTGACAGGGGGGGATACTCCTACGAGCAGTACTTC. Its protein product is CASSDRGGYSYEQYF.

The V call is TRBV14, the J call TRBJ2-3, with a possible D match to TRBD1 (5 bases). There are 15 residues in the CDR3. CDR1 and CDR2 (germline): SGHDN, FVKESK. Trimming removed 4 bases from V and 4 bases from J, with 15 bases in between. The CDR3 spells CASSPTVGMADTQYF. The CDR3 nucleotides read TGTGCCAGCAGCCCGACAGTTGGTATGGCAGATACGCAGTATTTT.

The rearrangement joins TRBV12-5 to TRBJ2-4; 10 bases fit TRBD2. After removal of 0 bases from V and 2 bases from J, the junction contained 4 bases not matched to a gene. The CDR3 runs to 17 residues. Germline V gene lookup returns CDR1 LGHNT and CDR2 FRNRAP. DNA for the CDR3: TGTGCTAGTGGTTTGGTCAGAGCGGGGGGGACCAAAAACATTCAGTACTTC. It translates to CASGLVRAGGTKNIQYF.

J is TRBJ1-3 and V is TRBV27, with 11 bases lining up with TRBD1. The J segment lost 8 bases and the V segment lost 4 bases, leaving 7 bases of the junction unmatched. The CDR3 is 15 residues long. Germline lookup yields CDR1 MNHEY and CDR2 SMNVEV (reference sequence). The CDR3 DNA reads TGTGCCAGCAGTTCCCTCGGACAGGGGGCGTACACCATATATTTT. This codes for CASSSLGQGAYTIYF.